Listed here is a single T cell receptor beta chain. The antigen is not known. V lost 6 bases to trimming and J lost 7 bases; unmatched junction nucleotides: 9. This CDR3 comprises 14 residues. The donors, nominally healthy at sampling, likely had unrecorded immune exposures. The data were taken from a study of cytomegalovirus exposure and HLA in healthy donors. Notes on the study in general: Cytomegalovirus status was reportedly diagnosed by the classifier with high sensitivity and specificity.

The primer mix had 60 Vbeta and 13 Jbeta primers. Authors' analysis steps: In a later analysis, some 80 million unique TCR beta chains included roughly 11 million shared by two or more donors. Only in-frame clones appear in the TCRdb table, and some are missing; sequencing was by immunoSEQ multiplex PCR. Clone size and the V and J calls come from that table; the DNA yielded D and trimming. There are 150,000 to 200,000 clones in the sample; roughly 77% occur only once, and over 4% lies in the top ten. The specimen was PBMCs. This chain joins TRBV23-1 and TRBJ2-4; TRBD2 matches 7 bases. TRBV23-1 is identified as an open reading frame with a role that is uncertain. The clonotype was recovered from a male donor in good health and CMV-seronegative. As DNA, the CDR3 is TGCGCCAGCAGGGTCCGGCGGGAGCGGAACATTCAGTACTTC. It codes for CASRVRRERNIQYF.